The sequence of this T cell receptor (beta chain) was determined in a study of blood T cell repertoires in COVID-19. In the study overall: Collection of acute and convalescent COVID-19 samples took place in the United States, Italy and Spain. PBMCs, B-cell-depleted T cells, or T cells were the source of the cDNA or gDNA that made up the material.

Assay used: immunoSEQ multiplex PCR; TCRdb lists only in-frame clones, some missing. The sample shows about 170,000 clones, 88% of them seen only once. The sequencing input was peripheral blood. This receptor was obtained from a man in his 60s with acute or convalescent COVID-19.

The CDR3 loop reads CASSIPPRGGRFEAFF. CDR3 nucleotide sequence: TGTGCCAGTAGTATACCCCCCCGAGGGGGCCGATTTGAAGCTTTCTTT. The V gene is TRBV19, the J gene TRBJ1-1, with 7 bases matching TRBD1. The CDR3 is 16 residues long. In germline, CDR1 is LNHDA, CDR2 SQIVND (reference sequence). V lost 2 bases and J lost 7; bases outside the gene matches: 13.